Below, one T cell receptor beta chain is given with its context. These data originate in a study of blood T cell repertoires in COVID-19. At the level of the study: The samples span acute and convalescent COVID-19 from the United States, Italy and Spain.

J lost 4 bases, V lost 4 bases, and 9 bases had no gene match. This CDR3 comprises 15 residues. Per germline, CDR1 LGHDT and CDR2 YNNKEL (reference sequence). Original data processing: Scientists estimated how many nucleated cells there were by amplifying reference gene primers. Profiling relied on immunoSEQ multiplex PCR, and the TCRdb table lists in-frame clones only, not all of them. V and J calls and clone size follow that table, whereas D and trimming were derived from the DNA. The sample yields fewer than 200,000 clones, around 74% seen once. This sequence joins TRBV3-1 (or the pseudogene TRBV3-2) and TRBJ1-1; 7 positions match TRBD1. This TCR derives from a woman aged 60-75 years with COVID-19, enrolled during active disease. Specimen: peripheral blood. The CDR3 sequence is CASSPSKGARTEAFF. Written as DNA, the CDR3 is TGTGCCAGCAGCCCCAGCAAGGGGGCGCGCACTGAAGCTTTCTTT.